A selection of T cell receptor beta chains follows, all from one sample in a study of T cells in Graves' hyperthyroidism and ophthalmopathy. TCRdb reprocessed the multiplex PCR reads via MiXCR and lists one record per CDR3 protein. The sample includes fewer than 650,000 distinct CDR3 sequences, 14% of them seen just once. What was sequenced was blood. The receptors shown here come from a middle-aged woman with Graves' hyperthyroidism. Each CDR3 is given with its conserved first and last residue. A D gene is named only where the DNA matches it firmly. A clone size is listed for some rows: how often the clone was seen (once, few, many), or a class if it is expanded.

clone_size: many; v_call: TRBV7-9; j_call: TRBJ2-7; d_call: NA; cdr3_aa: CASSLANYEQYF; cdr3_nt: TGTGCCAGCAGTCTCGCTAACTACGAGCAGTACTTC
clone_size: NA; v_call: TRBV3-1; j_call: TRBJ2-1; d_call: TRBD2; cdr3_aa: CASSPTRASGRDEQFF; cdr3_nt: TGTGCCAGCAGCCCAACCAGGGCTAGCGGGAGGGATGAGCAGTTCTTC
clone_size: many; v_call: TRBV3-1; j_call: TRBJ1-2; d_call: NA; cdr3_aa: CASSQAQRNYGYTF; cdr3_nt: TGTGCCAGCAGCCAAGCGCAACGTAACTATGGCTACACCTTC
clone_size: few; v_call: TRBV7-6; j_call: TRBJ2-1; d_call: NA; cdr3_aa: CASSPVRTGGVNEQFF; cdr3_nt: TGTGCCAGCAGCCCTGTCCGTACAGGTGGGGTAAATGAGCAGTTCTTC
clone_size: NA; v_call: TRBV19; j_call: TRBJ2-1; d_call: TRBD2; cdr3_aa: CASSITSGYNEQFF; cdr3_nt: TGTGCCAGTAGTATAACTAGCGGCTACAATGAGCAGTTCTTC
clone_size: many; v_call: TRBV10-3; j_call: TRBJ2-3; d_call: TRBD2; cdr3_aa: CAISRAGGPKGTDTQYF; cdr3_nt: TGTGCCATCAGTCGAGCGGGAGGGCCGAAGGGCACAGATACGCAGTATTTT
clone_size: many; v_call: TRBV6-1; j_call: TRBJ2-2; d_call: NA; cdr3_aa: CASSERPHSGQNTGELFF; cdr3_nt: TGTGCCAGCAGTGAGCGGCCCCACAGCGGGCAGAACACCGGGGAGCTGTTTTTT
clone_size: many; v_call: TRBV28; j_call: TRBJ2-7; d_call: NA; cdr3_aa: CASSLFGGRGPEQYF; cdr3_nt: TGTGCCAGCAGTTTATTTGGGGGCAGAGGACCCGAGCAGTACTTC
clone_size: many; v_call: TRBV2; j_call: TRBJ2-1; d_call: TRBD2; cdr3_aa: CASSATSGRENEQFF; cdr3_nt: TGTGCCAGCAGCGCCACTAGCGGGAGAGAGAATGAGCAGTTCTTC
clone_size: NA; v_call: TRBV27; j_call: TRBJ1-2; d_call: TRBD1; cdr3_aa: CASSSQGSQPYGYTF; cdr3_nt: TGTGCCAGCAGTTCACAGGGGAGCCAACCCTATGGCTACACCTTC
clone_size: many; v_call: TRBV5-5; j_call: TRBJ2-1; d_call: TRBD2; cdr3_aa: CASSSPISGTYNEQFF; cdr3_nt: TGTGCCAGCAGCTCACCGATTAGCGGGACGTACAATGAGCAGTTCTTC
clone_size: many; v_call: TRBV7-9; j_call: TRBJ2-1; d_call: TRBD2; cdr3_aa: CASSSTLAGSYNEQFF; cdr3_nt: TGTGCCAGCAGCTCCACTCTAGCGGGGTCCTACAATGAGCAGTTCTTC
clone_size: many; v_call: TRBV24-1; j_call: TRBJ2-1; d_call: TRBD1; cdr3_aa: CATSDSAGTVGANEQFF; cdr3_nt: TGTGCCACCAGTGATTCGGCCGGGACAGTGGGGGCCAATGAGCAGTTCTTC
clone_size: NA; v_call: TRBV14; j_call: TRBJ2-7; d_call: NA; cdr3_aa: CASSRGAAGEQYF; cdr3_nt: TGTGCCAGCAGCCGGGGGGCGGCGGGTGAGCAGTACTTC
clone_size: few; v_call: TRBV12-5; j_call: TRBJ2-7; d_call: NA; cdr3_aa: CASGSGVYEQYF; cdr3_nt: TGTGCTAGTGGTTCAGGGGTTTACGAGCAGTACTTC
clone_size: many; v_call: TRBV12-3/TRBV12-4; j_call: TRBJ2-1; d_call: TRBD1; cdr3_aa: CASNPTGKGYNEQFF; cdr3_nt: TGTGCCAGCAACCCGACAGGGAAAGGATACAATGAGCAGTTCTTC
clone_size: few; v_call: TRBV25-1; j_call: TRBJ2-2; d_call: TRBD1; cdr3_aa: CASSSPVGQGTTGELFF; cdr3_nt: TGTGCCAGCAGTTCCCCTGTGGGACAGGGGACCACCGGGGAGCTGTTTTTT
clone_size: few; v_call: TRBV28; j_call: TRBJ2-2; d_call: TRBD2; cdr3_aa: CASSQSGSSGELFF; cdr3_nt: TGTGCCAGCAGTCAAAGCGGGAGTAGCGGGGAGCTGTTTTTT
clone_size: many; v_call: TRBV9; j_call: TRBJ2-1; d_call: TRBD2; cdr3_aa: CASSVEASGGAYNEQFF; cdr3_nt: TGTGCCAGCAGCGTAGAGGCTAGCGGGGGGGCCTACAATGAGCAGTTCTTC
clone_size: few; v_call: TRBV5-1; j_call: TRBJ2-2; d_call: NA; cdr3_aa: CASGLAEGVNTGELFF; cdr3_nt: TGCGCCAGCGGCTTGGCCGAGGGAGTAAACACCGGGGAGCTGTTTTTT
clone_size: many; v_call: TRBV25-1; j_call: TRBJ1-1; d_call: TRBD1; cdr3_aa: CASSSGQGGPEAFF; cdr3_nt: TGTGCCAGCAGTTCAGGACAGGGGGGGCCTGAAGCTTTCTTT
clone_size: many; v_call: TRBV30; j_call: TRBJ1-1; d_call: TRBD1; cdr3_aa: CAWRGQGGLGTEAFF; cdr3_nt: TGTGCCTGGAGGGGGCAGGGGGGCCTGGGCACTGAAGCTTTCTTT
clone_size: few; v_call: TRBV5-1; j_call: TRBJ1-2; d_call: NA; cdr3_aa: CASSLGLEANYGYTF; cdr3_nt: TGCGCCAGCAGCTTGGGACTCGAAGCTAACTATGGCTACACCTTC
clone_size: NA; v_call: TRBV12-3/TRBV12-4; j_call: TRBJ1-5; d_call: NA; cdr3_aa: CASSTSNQPQHF; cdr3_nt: TGTGCCAGCAGTACAAGCAATCAGCCCCAGCATTTT
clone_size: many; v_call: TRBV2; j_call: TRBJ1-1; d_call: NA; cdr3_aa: CASSEARVRDTEAFF; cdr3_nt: TGTGCCAGCAGTGAAGCGCGAGTTAGGGACACTGAAGCTTTCTTT
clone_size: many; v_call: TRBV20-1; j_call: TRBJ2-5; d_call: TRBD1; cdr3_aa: CSARSRDRVEQETQYF; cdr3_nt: TGCAGTGCTAGAAGCCGGGACAGGGTCGAGCAAGAGACCCAGTACTTC
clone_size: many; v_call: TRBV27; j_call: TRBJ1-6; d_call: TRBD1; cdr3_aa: CASRKGMGQGSSSYNSPLHF; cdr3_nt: TGTGCCAGCAGGAAGGGAATGGGACAGGGTTCAAGCTCCTATAATTCACCCCTCCACTTT
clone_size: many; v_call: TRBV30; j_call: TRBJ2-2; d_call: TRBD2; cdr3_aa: CAWSRHTSGSAGELFF; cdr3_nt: TGTGCCTGGAGTCGACATACTAGCGGGAGTGCCGGGGAGCTGTTTTTT
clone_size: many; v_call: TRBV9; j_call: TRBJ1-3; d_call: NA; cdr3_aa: CASSVSGSSGNTIYF; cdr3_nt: TGTGCCAGCAGCGTGAGTGGATCCTCTGGAAACACCATATATTTT
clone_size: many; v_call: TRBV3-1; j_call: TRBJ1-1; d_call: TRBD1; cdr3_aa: CASSPQTGGNTEAFF; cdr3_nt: TGTGCCAGCAGCCCACAGACAGGGGGGAACACTGAAGCTTTCTTT
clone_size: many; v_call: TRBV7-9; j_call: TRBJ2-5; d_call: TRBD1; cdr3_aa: CASSLGDREQETQYF; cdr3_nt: TGTGCCAGCAGCTTGGGGGACAGGGAGCAAGAGACCCAGTACTTC
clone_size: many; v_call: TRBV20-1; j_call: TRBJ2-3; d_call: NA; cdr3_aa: CSARGGGSTDTQYF; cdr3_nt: TGCAGTGCTAGAGGGGGCGGGAGCACAGATACGCAGTATTTT
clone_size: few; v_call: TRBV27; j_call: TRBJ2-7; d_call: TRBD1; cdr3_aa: CASSLHPGQGNDEQYF; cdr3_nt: TGTGCCAGCAGTTTACACCCGGGACAGGGGAACGACGAGCAGTACTTC
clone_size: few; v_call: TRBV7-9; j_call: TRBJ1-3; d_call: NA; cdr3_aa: CASSHLAETTGNTIYF; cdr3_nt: TGTGCCAGCAGTCACCTCGCTGAAACGACTGGGAACACCATATATTTT
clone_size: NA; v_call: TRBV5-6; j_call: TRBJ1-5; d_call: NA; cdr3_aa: CASSLFEGLNQPQHF; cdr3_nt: TGTGCCAGCAGCTTGTTCGAAGGGTTGAATCAGCCCCAGCATTTT
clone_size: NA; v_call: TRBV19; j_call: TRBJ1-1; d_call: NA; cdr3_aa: CASTIFRGSNTEAFF; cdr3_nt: TGTGCCAGTACCATCTTTAGGGGCTCGAACACTGAAGCTTTCTTT
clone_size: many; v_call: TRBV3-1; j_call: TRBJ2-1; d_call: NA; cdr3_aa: CASSQDRGLKQFF; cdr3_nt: TGTGCCAGCAGCCAAGATAGAGGGTTGAAGCAGTTCTTC
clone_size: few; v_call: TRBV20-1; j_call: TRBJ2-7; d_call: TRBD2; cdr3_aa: CSAFFSGRASDEQYF; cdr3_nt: TGCAGTGCTTTTTTTAGCGGGAGGGCCTCAGACGAGCAGTACTTC
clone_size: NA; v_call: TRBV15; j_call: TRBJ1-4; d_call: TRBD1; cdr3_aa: CATSRPPGQGNEKLFF; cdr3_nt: TGTGCCACCAGCAGACCTCCGGGACAGGGGAATGAAAAACTGTTTTTT
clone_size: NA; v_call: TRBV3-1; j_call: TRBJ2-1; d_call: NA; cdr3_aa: CASSHGTGNLNYNEQFF; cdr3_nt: TGTGCCAGCAGCCACGGGACGGGAAATTTAAATTACAATGAGCAGTTCTTC
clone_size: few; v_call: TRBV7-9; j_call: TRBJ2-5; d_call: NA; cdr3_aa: CASSLVSLGVQETQYF; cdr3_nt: TGTGCCAGCAGCTTAGTATCGTTGGGTGTCCAAGAGACCCAGTACTTC
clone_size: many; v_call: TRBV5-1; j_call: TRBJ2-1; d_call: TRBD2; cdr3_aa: CASSWSGGGGSYNEQFF; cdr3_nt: TGCGCCAGCAGCTGGTCCGGGGGGGGAGGCTCCTACAATGAGCAGTTCTTC
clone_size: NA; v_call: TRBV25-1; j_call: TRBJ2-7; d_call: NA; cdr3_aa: CASWTGYEQYF; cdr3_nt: TGTGCCAGCTGGACGGGCTACGAGCAGTACTTC
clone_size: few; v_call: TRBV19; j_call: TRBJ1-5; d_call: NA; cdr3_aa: CASNDRNQPQHF; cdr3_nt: TGTGCCAGTAATGACAGAAATCAGCCCCAGCATTTT
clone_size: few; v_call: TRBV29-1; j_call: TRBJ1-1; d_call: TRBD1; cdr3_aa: CSVGTGGNTEAFF; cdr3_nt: TGCAGCGTTGGGACAGGGGGAAACACTGAAGCTTTCTTT
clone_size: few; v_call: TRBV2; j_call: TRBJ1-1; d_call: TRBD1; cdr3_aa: CASSEGTGSASTEAFF; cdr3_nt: TGTGCCAGCAGTGAAGGGACAGGGAGCGCATCAACTGAAGCTTTCTTT
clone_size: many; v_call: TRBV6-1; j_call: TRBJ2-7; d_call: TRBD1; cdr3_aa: CASSRDRGRVYEQYF; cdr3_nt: TGTGCCAGCAGTAGAGACAGGGGGCGCGTTTACGAGCAGTACTTC
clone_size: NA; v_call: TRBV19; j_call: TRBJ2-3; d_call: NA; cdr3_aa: CASSINVGLDTDTQYF; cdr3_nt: TGTGCCAGTAGTATAAATGTTGGACTCGACACAGATACGCAGTATTTT
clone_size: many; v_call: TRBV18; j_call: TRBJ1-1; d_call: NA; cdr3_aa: CASSPNRVNLMSEAFF; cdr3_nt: TGTGCCAGCTCGCCGAACAGGGTTAACCTGATGTCTGAAGCTTTCTTT
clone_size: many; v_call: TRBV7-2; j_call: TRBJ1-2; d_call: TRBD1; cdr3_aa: CASQGAWGGPYGYTF; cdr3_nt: TGTGCCAGTCAGGGGGCGTGGGGGGGTCCCTATGGCTACACCTTC
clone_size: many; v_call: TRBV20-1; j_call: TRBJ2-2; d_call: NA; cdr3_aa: CSARDRGSTGELFF; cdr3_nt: TGCAGTGCTAGAGACAGGGGTAGCACCGGGGAGCTGTTTTTT
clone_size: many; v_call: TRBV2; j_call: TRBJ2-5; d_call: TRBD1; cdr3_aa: CASKGTGVETQYF; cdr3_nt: TGTGCCAGCAAAGGGACAGGAGTGGAGACCCAGTACTTC
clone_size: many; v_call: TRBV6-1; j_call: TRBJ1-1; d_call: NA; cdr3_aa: CASTPGGPGKNTEAFF; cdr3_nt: TGTGCCAGCACTCCCGGGGGCCCGGGAAAGAACACTGAAGCTTTCTTT
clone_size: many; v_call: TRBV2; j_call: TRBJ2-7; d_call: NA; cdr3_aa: CASSDRPGYEQYF; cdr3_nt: TGTGCCAGCAGTGATCGACCCGGCTACGAGCAGTACTTC
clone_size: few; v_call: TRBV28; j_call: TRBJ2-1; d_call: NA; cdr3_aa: CASSLYGLSSYNEQFF; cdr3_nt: TGTGCCAGCAGTTTATACGGACTCAGCTCCTACAATGAGCAGTTCTTC
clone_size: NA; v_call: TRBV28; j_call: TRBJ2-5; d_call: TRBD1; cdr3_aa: CASSPGTGTQYF; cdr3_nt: TGTGCCAGCAGCCCCGGGACAGGGACCCAGTACTTC
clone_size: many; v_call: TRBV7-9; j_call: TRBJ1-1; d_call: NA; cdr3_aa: CASSFHGVTAEAFF; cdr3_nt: TGTGCCAGCAGCTTCCATGGAGTGACCGCTGAAGCTTTCTTT
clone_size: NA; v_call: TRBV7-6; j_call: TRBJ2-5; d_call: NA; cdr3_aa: CASSLVPQETRYF; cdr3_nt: TGTGCCAGCAGCTTAGTTCCCCAAGAGACCCGGTACTTC
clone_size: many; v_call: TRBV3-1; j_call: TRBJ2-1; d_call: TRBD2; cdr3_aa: CASSPKTSVNNEQFF; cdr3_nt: TGTGCCAGCAGCCCCAAGACTAGCGTAAACAATGAGCAGTTCTTC
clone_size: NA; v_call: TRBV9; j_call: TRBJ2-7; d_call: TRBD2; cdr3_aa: CASSPQLAGVYEQYF; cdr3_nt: TGTGCCAGCAGCCCCCAACTAGCGGGAGTGTACGAGCAGTACTTC